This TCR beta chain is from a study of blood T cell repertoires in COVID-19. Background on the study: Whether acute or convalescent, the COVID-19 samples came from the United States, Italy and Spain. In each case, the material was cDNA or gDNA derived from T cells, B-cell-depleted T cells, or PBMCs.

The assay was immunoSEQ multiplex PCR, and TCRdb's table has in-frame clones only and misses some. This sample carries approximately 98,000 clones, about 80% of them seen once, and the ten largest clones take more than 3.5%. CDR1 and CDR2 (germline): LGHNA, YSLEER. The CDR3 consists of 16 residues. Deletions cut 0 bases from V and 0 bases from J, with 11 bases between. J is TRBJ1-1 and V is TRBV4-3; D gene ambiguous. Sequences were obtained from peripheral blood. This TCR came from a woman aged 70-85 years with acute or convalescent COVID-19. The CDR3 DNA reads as TGCGCCAGCAGCCAAGAACTTGGGCAGCTGAACACTGAAGCTTTCTTT. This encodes CASSQELGQLNTEAFF.